Listed below are T cell receptor beta chains from one sample, sequenced in a study of shared clonotypes between healthy human individuals. Generated by immunoSEQ multiplex PCR, the TCRdb table keeps only in-frame clones and is missing some. The table lists roughly 2,000,000 clones, 85% to 95% of them singletons. Sequenced material: naive CD8+ T cells from PBMCs. The source of these receptors is a man aged 18-30 years in good health. Some clones in this sample may be carry-over from other donors' samples. The conserved cysteine and the conserved F or W are not part of the CDR3 here. A D gene is named only where the DNA matches it firmly.

>TRBV9|-
ASSVAENTEAF
>TRBV5-5|-
ASSPYRVPHEQY
>TRBV19|-
ASSIQSSVLAGELF
>TRBV28|TRBD2
ASSSGLVSETQY
>TRBV9|-
ASSVFDRETQY
>TRBV4-2|-
ASSQILPRRGDYGYT
>TRBV7-8|TRBD2
ASSWRLAGLVNEQF
>TRBV7-2|-
ASSTVNTEAF
>TRBV29-1|-
SVGGAMEF
>TRBV28|-
ASSFGGYTEAF
>TRBV5-8|-
ASSPEGRQPQH
>TRBV10-3|TRBD1
ATEPGQGWMNTEAF
>TRBV27|TRBD2
ASSIGTSGRAFNEQF
>TRBV7-8|-
ASSLGVGGSYGYT
>TRBV28|TRBD2
ASRGLAETYNEQF
>TRBV21-1|-
ASSKAPGLAGGYNEQF
>TRBV29-1|-
SVDSGYEQY
>TRBV2|TRBD1
ASIGQEGTEAF
>TRBV7-8|-
AVKGQGGNEQF